This TCR beta chain was retrieved from a study of blood T cell repertoires in COVID-19. As for the study in general: In each case, the material was cDNA or gDNA derived from T cells, B-cell-depleted T cells, or PBMCs.

Assay: immunoSEQ multiplex PCR; the TCRdb copy retains only in-frame clones and omits some. The sample has roughly 390,000 clones, 85% seen once; the top ten hold roughly 3.9%. V was cut by 2 bases and J by 4 bases, with 6 bases left in between. CDR1 SGHRS and CDR2 YFSETQ come from the germline V gene. This CDR3 spans 12 amino acids. What was sequenced was peripheral blood. This rearrangement joins TRBV5-1 to TRBJ1-1, with unresolved D. This TCR derives from a young woman with acute or convalescent COVID-19. The CDR3, as DNA: TGCGCCAGCAGCTTCCCCGGCACTGAAGCTTTCTTT. This sequence encodes CASSFPGTEAFF.